The source of this T cell receptor beta chain is a study of blood T cell repertoires in COVID-19. Study background: Italy, Spain and the United States were the sources of the convalescent and acute COVID-19 samples. PBMCs, B-cell-depleted T cells, or T cells provided the cDNA or gDNA that made up the material.

In the original analysis: Reference gene primer amplification yielded estimated nucleated cell counts. Profiling relied on immunoSEQ multiplex PCR, and the TCRdb table lists in-frame clones only, not all of them. That table gives V, J and clone size, and the DNA gave D and trimming. Of about 33,000 clones in the sample, about four fifths were seen once. The CDR3 totals 12 residues. Germline CDR1 is MNHEY and CDR2 is SMNVEV (reference sequence). The ends were cut back, 3 bases at V and 0 bases at J, with 2 bases in the middle. The V gene is TRBV27, the J gene TRBJ2-5; D call uncertain. Sequencing was performed on peripheral blood. The TCR comes from an older man with acute or convalescent COVID-19. The CDR3 spells CASSFNQETQYF. In DNA, the CDR3 is TGTGCCAGCAGTTTTAACCAAGAGACCCAGTACTTC.